This TCR beta chain was observed in a study of T cells after yellow fever vaccination. Findings and limits, study-wide: The study noted that FACS-sorted repertoires could contain abundant clonotypes contaminating from the bulk population. Post-booster reappearance was seen for most primary-vaccination clones (around 97% CD4, around 90% CD8).

On this clonotype itself: Its antigen remains unknown.

Germline V gene sequence: CDR1 SGHVS, CDR2 FNYEAQ. This CDR3 is 14 amino acids long. Trimming took 5 bases from V and 3 from J; bases not matched to a gene: 4. TCR cDNA, made by 5'RACE template switching, carried an added universal primer site and UMIs. TCRdb used MiXCR to reprocess the 5' RACE reads, holding one entry per CDR3 protein. This table holds some 390,000 distinct CDR3 sequences, over 5% found once. The chain carries TRBV7-6 and TRBJ1-3; 7 bases are a match to TRBD1. The source was PBMCs, collected 5 days after the yellow fever booster vaccination. This clonotype was sampled from a man aged 25-45 years who received the YFV17D yellow fever vaccine. The CDR3 loop reads CASSPGQHGNTIYF. CDR3 coding DNA: TGTGCCAGCAGCCCGGGACAGCATGGAAACACCATATATTTT.